The 13 T cell receptor beta chains below come from one sample, sequenced in a study of T cell responses to AZD1222 COVID-19 vaccine. Here immunoSEQ multiplex PCR was the method, and the copy in TCRdb shows in-frame clones only, minus some. In the table there are around 110,000 clones, 80% to 90% of which are singletons. Sample: peripheral blood, taken on day 0 of AZD1222 vaccination. The source of these receptors is an adult in good health.

This chain joins TRBV6-5 and TRBJ1-4; D is possibly TRBD1 (5 bases). Trimming took off 7 bases at V and 0 bases at J, with 9 bases between the two ends. There are 14 residues in the CDR3. CDR1 and CDR2 from the germline V gene are MNHEY and SVGAGI. The CDR3 loop reads CASTGSATNEKLFF. The CDR3 nucleotides are TGTGCCAGCACAGGGTCTGCAACTAATGAAAAACTGTTTTTT.

This rearrangement joins TRBV29-1 to TRBJ2-1, with D unresolved. The CDR3 is made up of 11 amino acids. V gave up 5 bases and J gave up 7 bases, with 9 bases separating them. CDR1 is SQVTM and CDR2 is ANQGSEA in the germline V gene. CDR3 DNA: TGCAGCGTTCAAAGTGGAAATGAGCAGTTCTTC. This gives the protein CSVQSGNEQFF.

DNA of the CDR3: TGTGCCAGCAGTTCCTCAGGGTCCTATAGCAATCAGCCCCAGCATTTT. Its protein is CASSSSGSYSNQPQHF. The gene calls are TRBV6-2 or TRBV6-3 and TRBJ1-5; maybe TRBD1 (5 bases). The ends were cut back, 4 bases at V and 0 bases at J, with 13 bases in the middle. The germline CDR1 and CDR2 sequences are MNHEY and SVGEGT. The CDR3 loop spans 16 amino acids.

The J gene is TRBJ1-1, the V gene TRBV10-1, with D maybe TRBD1 (5 bases). V was clipped by 2 bases and J by 8 bases, with 9 bases between them. The CDR3 totals 12 residues. Germline V gene data show CDR1 as WNHNN and CDR2 as SYGVQD (reference sequence). The CDR3 protein is CASSEAGQEAFF. CDR3 bases: TGCGCCAGCAGTGAGGCAGGGCAAGAAGCTTTCTTT.

The chain employs TRBV19 and TRBJ1-5, with a possible D match to TRBD1 (6 bases). Germline CDR1 LNHDA, CDR2 SQIVND (reference sequence). V lost 3 bases to trimming and J lost 3 bases, with 9 bases between them. CDR3 length: 14 residues. Written as DNA, the CDR3 is TGTGCCAGTAGTATGGGGGGCTTCAATCAGCCCCAGCATTTT. Amino acids: CASSMGGFNQPQHF.

The rearrangement uses TRBV9 and TRBJ1-1, with TRBD1 as a possible D gene (5 bases). Trimming removed 0 bases from V and 7 bases from J, with 19 bases in between. The CDR3 has 16 residues. Germline CDR1 is SGDLS and CDR2 is YYNGEE. The CDR3: CASSVGSGRGGDEAFF. The DNA for the CDR3 is TGTGCCAGCAGCGTAGGTAGCGGTAGGGGCGGCGATGAAGCTTTCTTT.

This chain uses TRBV30 with TRBJ2-3; 10 bases are shared with TRBD1. V trimming: 7 bases; J trimming: 2 bases; junction bases outside the gene matches: 6. The CDR3 contains 14 residues. Germline assignment: CDR1 GTSNPN and CDR2 SVGIG (reference sequence). The CDR3 reads CAYRDRGHTDTQYF. The CDR3 nucleotides read TGTGCCTACAGGGACAGGGGACACACAGATACGCAGTATTTT.

The chain carries TRBV6-5 and TRBJ1-3; D call uncertain. V was trimmed by 10 bases and J by 6 bases, leaving 10 bases between them. This CDR3 is 11 amino acids long. Germline V gene lookup returns CDR1 MNHEY and CDR2 SVGAGI. The CDR3: CANPSENTIYF. The DNA for the CDR3 is TGTGCCAACCCCTCCGAAAACACCATATATTTT.

V gene TRBV6-4 combines with J gene TRBJ1-5, with D hard to call. V dropped 2 bases and J dropped 7 bases, with 9 bases sitting between them. CDR3 length: 13 residues. Germline assignment: CDR1 MRHNA and CDR2 SNTAGT. The CDR3 sequence is CASSDRVGQPQHF. CDR3 nucleotides: TGTGCCAGCAGTGACCGGGTCGGACAGCCCCAGCATTTT.

The gene calls are TRBV6-1 and TRBJ2-5; D call uncertain. CDR1 is MNHNS and CDR2 is SASEGT in the germline V gene. The CDR3 has 15 amino acids. Trimming left V 1 base short and J 0 bases short, with 9 bases between. CDR3 sequence reads: CASSEEWTYQETQYF. For the CDR3, the DNA is TGTGCCAGCAGTGAAGAATGGACCTACCAAGAGACCCAGTACTTC.

The V and J genes are TRBV20-1 and TRBJ1-2; 10 bases map to TRBD1. This CDR3 comprises 14 residues. The trim removed 3 bases at V and 5 bases at J, leaving 6 bases unmatched. The germline V gene encodes CDR1 DFQATT and CDR2 SNEGSKA (reference sequence). The CDR3 bases are TGCAGTGCTAGTGAGGGACAGGGGACATATGGCTACACCTTC. Protein product: CSASEGQGTYGYTF.

V usage is TRBV6-2 or TRBV6-3 and J usage is TRBJ2-5; tentatively, D is TRBD1 or TRBD2 (5 bases each). CDR3 size: 14 residues. Looked up from germline, CDR1 is MNHEY and CDR2 is SVGEGT. Trimming took 6 bases from V and 1 from J, leaving 12 bases between them. The CDR3 DNA reads as TGTGCCAGCAGACCTACCGGGACCCAAGAGACCCAGTACTTC. Protein: CASRPTGTQETQYF.

The J gene is TRBJ2-3, the V gene TRBV9; a possible D gene is TRBD1 (5 bases). Per germline, CDR1 SGDLS and CDR2 YYNGEE. CDR3 length equals 16 residues. V gave up 0 bases and J gave up 0 bases, with 11 bases separating them. The CDR3, as DNA: TGTGCCAGCAGCGTAGCTGGCCAGGGAAGCACAGATACGCAGTATTTT. The encoded protein is CASSVAGQGSTDTQYF. Based on the CDR3 plus reference TRBV9 and TRBJ2-3, the full variable domain is DSGVTQTPKHLITATGQRVTLRCSPRSGDLSVYWYQQSLDQGLQFLIQYYNGEERAKGNILERFSAQQFPDLHSELNLSSLELGDSALYFCASSVAGQGSTDTQYFGPGTRLTVL.